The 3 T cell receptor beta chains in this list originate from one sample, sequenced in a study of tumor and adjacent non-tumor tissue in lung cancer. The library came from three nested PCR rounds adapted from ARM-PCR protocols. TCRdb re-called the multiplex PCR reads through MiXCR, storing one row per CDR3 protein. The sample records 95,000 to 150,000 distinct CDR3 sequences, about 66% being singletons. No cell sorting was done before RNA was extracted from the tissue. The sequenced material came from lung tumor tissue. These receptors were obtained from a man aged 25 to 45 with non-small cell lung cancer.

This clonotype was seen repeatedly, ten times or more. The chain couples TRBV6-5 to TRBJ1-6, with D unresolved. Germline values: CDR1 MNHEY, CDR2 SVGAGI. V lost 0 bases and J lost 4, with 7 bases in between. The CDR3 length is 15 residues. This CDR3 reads CASSYSPAYNSPLHF. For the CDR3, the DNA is TGTGCCAGCAGTTACTCGCCAGCTTATAATTCACCCCTCCACTTT.

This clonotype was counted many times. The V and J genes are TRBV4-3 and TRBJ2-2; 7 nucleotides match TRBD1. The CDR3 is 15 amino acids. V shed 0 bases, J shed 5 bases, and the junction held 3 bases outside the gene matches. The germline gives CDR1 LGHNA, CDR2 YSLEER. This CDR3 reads CASSQDPRGTGELFF. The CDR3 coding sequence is TGCGCCAGCAGCCAAGACCCCAGGGGGACCGGGGAGCTGTTTTTT.

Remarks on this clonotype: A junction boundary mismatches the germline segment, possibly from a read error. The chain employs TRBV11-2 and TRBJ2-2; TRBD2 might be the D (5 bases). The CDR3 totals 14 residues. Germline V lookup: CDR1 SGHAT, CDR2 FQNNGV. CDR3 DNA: TGTGCCAGCAGCCCCAAATCCGGGATCTGGCGGCTGCTTTTT. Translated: CASSPKSGIWRLLF. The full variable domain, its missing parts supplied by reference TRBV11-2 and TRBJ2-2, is EAGVAQSPRYKIIEKRQSVAFWCNPISGHATLYWYQQILGQGPKLLIQFQNNGVVDDSQLPKDRFSAERLKGVDSTLKIQPAKLEDSAVYLCASSPKSGIWRLLFGEGSRLTVL.